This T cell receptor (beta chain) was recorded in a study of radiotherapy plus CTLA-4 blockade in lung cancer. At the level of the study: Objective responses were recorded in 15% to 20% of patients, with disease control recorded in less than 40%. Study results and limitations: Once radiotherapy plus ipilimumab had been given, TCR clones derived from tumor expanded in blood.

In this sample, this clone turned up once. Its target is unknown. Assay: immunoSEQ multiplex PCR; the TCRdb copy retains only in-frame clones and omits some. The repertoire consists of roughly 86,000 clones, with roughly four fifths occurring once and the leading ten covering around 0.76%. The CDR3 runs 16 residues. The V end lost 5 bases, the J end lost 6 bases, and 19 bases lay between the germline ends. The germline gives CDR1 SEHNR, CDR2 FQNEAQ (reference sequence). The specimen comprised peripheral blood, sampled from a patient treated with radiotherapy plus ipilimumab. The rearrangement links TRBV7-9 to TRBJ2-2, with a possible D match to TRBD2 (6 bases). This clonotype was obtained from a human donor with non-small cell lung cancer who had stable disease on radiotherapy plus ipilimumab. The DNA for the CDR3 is TGTGCCAGCAGCCCCCCCGGACCGGCGGGGTCCGGGGAGCTGTTTTTT. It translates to CASSPPGPAGSGELFF.